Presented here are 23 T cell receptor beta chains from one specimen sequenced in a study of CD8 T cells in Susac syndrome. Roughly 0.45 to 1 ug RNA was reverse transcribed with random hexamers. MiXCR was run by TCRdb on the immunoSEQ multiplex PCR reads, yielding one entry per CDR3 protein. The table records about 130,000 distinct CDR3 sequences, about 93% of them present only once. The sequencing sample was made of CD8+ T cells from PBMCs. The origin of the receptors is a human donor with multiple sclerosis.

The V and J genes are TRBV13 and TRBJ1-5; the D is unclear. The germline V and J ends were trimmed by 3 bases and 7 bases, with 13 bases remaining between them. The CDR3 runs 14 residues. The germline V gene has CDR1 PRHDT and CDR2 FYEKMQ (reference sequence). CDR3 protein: CASSLGDGKQPQHF. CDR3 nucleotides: TGTGCCAGCAGCTTGGGTGACGGTAAACAGCCCCAGCATTTT.

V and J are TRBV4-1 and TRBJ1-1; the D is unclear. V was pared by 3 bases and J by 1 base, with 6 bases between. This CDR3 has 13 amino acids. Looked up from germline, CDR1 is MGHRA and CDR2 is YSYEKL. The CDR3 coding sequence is TGCGCCAGCAGCCACCAACAGAACACTGAAGCTTTCTTT. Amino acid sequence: CASSHQQNTEAFF.

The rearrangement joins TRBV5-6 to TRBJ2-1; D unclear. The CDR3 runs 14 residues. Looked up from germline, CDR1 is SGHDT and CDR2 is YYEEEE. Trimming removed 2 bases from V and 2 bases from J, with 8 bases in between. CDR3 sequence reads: CASSFRGTYNEQFF. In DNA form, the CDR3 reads TGTGCCAGCAGCTTTCGCGGAACCTACAATGAGCAGTTCTTC.

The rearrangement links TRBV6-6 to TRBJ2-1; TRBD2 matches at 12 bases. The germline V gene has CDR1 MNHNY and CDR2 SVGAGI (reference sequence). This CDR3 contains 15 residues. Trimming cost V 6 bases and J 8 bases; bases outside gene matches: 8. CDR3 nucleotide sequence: TGTGCCAGCAGGGAATGGACTAGCGGGACGTATGAGCAGTTCTTC. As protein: CASREWTSGTYEQFF.

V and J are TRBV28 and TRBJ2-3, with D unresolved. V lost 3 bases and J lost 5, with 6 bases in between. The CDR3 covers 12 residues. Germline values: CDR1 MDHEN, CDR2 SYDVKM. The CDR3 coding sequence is TGTGCCAGCAGTTTCCCACAAGATACGCAGTATTTT. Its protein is CASSFPQDTQYF.

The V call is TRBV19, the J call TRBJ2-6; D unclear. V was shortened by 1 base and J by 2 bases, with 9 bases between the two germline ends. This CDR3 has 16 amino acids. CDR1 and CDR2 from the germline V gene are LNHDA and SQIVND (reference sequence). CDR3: CASSIVPVPGANVLTF. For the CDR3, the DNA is TGTGCCAGTAGTATAGTTCCGGTTCCTGGGGCCAACGTCCTGACTTTC.

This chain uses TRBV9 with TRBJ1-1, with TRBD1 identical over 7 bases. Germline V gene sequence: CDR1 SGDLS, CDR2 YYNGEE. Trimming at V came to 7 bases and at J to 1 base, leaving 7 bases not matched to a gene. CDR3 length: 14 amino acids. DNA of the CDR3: TGTGCCAGCCGACCAGGGACAGCGAACACTGAAGCTTTCTTT. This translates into CASRPGTANTEAFF.

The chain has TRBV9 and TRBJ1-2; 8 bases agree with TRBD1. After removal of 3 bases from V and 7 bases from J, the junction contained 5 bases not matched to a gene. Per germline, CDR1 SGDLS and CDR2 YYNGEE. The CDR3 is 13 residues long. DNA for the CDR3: TGTGCCAGCAGCGGCGACAGGGGAGGTGGCTACACCTTC. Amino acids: CASSGDRGGGYTF.

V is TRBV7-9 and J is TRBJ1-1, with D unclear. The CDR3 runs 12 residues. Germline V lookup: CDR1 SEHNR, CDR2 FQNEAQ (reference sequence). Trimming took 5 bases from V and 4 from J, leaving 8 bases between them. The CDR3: CASSRTFTEAFF. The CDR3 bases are TGTGCCAGCAGCCGCACGTTCACTGAAGCTTTCTTT. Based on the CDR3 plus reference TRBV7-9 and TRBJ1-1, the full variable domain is DTGVSQNPRHKITKRGQNVTFRCDPISEHNRLYWYRQTLGQGPEFLTYFQNEAQLEKSRLLSDRFSAERPKGSFSTLEIQRTEQGDSAMYLCASSRTFTEAFFGQGTRLTVV.

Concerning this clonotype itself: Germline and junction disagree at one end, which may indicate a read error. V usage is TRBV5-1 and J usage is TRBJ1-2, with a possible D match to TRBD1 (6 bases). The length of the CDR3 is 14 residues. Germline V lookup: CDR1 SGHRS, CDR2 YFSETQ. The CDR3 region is CASSLAGGLYGYTF. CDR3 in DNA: TGTGCCAGCAGCTTAGCGGGGGGCCTCTATGGCTACACCTTC.

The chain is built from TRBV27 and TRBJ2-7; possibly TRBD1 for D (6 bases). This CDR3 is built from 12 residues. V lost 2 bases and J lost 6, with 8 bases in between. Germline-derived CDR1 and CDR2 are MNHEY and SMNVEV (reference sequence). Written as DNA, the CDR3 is TGTGCCAGCAGTTTACAGGGGAGCGAGCAGTACTTC. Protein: CASSLQGSEQYF.

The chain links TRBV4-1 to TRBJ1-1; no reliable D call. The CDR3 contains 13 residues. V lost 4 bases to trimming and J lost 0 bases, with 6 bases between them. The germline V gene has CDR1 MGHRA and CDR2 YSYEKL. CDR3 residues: CASSRELNTEAFF. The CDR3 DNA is TGCGCCAGCAGCCGAGAGTTGAACACTGAAGCTTTCTTT.

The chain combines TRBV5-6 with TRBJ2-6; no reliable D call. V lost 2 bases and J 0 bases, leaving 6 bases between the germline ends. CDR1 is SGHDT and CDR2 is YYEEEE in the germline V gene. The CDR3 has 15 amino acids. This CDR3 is CASSFGPSGANVLTF. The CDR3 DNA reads TGTGCCAGCAGCTTTGGTCCCTCTGGGGCCAACGTCCTGACTTTC.

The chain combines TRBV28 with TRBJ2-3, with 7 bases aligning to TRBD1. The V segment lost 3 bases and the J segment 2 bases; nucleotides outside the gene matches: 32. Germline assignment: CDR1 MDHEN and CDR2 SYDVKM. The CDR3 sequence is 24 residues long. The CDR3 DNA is TGTGCCAGCAGTTTCCTACTGGCCCCTGGGCCCCCCACCGGTGCAGGGGGACCCACAGATACGCAGTATTTT. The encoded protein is CASSFLLAPGPPTGAGGPTDTQYF.

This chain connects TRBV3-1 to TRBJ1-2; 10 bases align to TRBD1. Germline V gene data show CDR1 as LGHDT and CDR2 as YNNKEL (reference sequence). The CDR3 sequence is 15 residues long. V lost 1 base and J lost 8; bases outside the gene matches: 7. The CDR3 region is CASSQGDRGVFGYTF. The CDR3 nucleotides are TGTGCCAGCAGCCAAGGGGACAGGGGAGTGTTCGGCTACACCTTC.

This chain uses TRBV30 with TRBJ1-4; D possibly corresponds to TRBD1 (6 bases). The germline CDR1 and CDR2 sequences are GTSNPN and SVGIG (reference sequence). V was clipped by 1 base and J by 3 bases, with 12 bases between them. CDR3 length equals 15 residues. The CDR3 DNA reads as TGTGCCTGGAGTGCCCTTGAGGGGGCTAATGAAAAACTGTTTTTT. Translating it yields CAWSALEGANEKLFF.

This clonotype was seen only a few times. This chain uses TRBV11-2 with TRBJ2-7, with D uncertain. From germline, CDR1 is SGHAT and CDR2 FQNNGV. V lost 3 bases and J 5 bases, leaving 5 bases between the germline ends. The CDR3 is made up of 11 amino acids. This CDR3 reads CASSLGNEQYF. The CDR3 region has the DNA TGTGCCAGCAGCTTGGGTAACGAGCAGTACTTC. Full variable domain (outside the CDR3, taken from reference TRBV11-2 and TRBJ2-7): EAGVAQSPRYKIIEKRQSVAFWCNPISGHATLYWYQQILGQGPKLLIQFQNNGVVDDSQLPKDRFSAERLKGVDSTLKIQPAKLEDSAVYLCASSLGNEQYFGPGTRLTVT.

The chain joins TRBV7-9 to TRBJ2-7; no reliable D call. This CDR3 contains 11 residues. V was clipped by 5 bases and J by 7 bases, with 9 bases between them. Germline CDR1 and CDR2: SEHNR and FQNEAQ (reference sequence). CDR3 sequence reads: CASSDSWEQYF. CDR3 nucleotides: TGTGCCAGCAGCGACTCATGGGAGCAGTACTTC.

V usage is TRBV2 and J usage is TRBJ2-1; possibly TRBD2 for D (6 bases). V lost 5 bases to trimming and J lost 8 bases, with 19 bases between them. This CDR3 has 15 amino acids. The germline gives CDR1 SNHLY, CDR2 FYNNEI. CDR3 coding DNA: TGTGCCAGCAGTTCGCGGGATAGTAGGGTGGATGAGCAGTTCTTC. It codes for CASSSRDSRVDEQFF.

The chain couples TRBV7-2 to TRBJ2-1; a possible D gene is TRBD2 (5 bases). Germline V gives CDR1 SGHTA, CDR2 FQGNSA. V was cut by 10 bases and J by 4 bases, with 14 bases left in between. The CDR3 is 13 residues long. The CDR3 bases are TGTGCCACCTCCCCACGAGGGTACAATGAGCAGTTCTTC. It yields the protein CATSPRGYNEQFF. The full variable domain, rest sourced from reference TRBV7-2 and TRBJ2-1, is GAGVSQSPSNKVTEKGKDVELRCDPISGHTALYWYRQSLGQGLEFLIYFQGNSAPDKSGLPSDRFSAERTGGSVSTLTIQRTQQEDSAVYLCATSPRGYNEQFFGPGTRLTVL.

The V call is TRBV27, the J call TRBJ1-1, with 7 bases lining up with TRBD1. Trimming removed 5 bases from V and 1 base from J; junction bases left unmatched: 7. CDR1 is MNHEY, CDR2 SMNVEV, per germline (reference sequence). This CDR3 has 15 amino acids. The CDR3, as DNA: TGTGCCAGCAGTGACGGGACAGCGGGGAACACTGAAGCTTTCTTT. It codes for CASSDGTAGNTEAFF.

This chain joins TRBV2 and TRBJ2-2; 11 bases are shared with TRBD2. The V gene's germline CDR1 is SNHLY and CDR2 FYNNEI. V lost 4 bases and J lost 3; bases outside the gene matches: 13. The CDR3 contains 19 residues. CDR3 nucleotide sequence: TGTGCCAGCAGTGTTGGTACTAGCGGGAGTTTTGTGGACACCGGGGAGCTGTTTTTT. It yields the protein CASSVGTSGSFVDTGELFF. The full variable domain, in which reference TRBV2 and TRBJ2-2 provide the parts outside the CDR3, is EPEVTQTPSHQVTQMGQEVILRCVPISNHLYFYWYRQILGQKVEFLVSFYNNEISEKSEIFDDQFSVERPDGSNFTLKIRSTKLEDSAMYFCASSVGTSGSFVDTGELFFGEGSRLTVL.

Here the CDR3 DNA reads TGTGCCAGCAGTTACTCGGACAGCCAGCCCCAGCATTTT. This codes for CASSYSDSQPQHF. This chain connects TRBV6-2 or TRBV6-3 to TRBJ1-5; a possible D gene is TRBD1 (6 bases). The V end was cut by 0 bases, the J end by 7 bases, with 7 bases between. CDR3 length: 13 amino acids. Per germline, CDR1 MNHEY and CDR2 SVGEGT.